The 31 T cell receptor beta chains given below trace back to one sample, sequenced in a study of post-analysis software for immune sequencing data. Unique-molecular-identifier-tagged TCR beta cDNA libraries were used. One entry per CDR3 protein results from TCRdb running MiXCR on the PCR reads. There are 350,000 to 500,000 distinct CDR3 sequences in the sample; approximately 42% occur only once, and less than 8% lies in the top ten. Antigens for these TCRs are unknown. General observations from the study: A few TRBV segments occurring more often in patients than controls included TRBV5-6, TRBV5-1 and TRBV20-1.

The sample taken for sequencing was blood. The receptors here all came from a girl aged 2-10 years with multiple sclerosis.

This clonotype was observed a handful of times. The chain uses TRBV27 and TRBJ2-3; 7 positions match TRBD2. V lost 4 bases, J lost 4 bases, and 8 bases stayed unmatched. Germline V gene data show CDR1 as MNHEY and CDR2 as SMNVEV (reference sequence). CDR3 length: 15 residues. The CDR3 loop reads CASSYLAVGADTQYF. CDR3 DNA: TGTGCCAGCAGTTACCTAGCGGTGGGCGCAGATACGCAGTATTTT.

The gene calls are TRBV7-2 and TRBJ2-2, with D hard to call. This CDR3 region has 13 residues. V dropped 4 bases and J dropped 4 bases, with 7 bases sitting between them. Germline assignment: CDR1 SGHTA and CDR2 FQGNSA. For the CDR3, the DNA is TGTGCCAGCAGCTATACGGCCACCGGGGAGCTGTTTTTT. Its protein product is CASSYTATGELFF.

The rearrangement links TRBV12-3 or TRBV12-4 to TRBJ1-5; no definite D call. V lost 0 bases, J lost 7 bases, and 10 bases lay in between. The CDR3 length is 14 residues. Here the CDR3 reads CASSLAALQQPQHF. CDR3 nucleotide sequence: TGTGCCAGCAGTTTAGCTGCCCTCCAACAGCCCCAGCATTTT.

This clonotype was seen only a few times. V is TRBV7-2 and J is TRBJ2-5, with a weak D call TRBD2 (5 bases). V lost 4 bases and J lost 5, with 14 bases in between. CDR1 SGHTA and CDR2 FQGNSA come from the germline V gene. CDR3 length equals 14 residues. The CDR3 DNA reads as TGTGCCAGCAGCTCGAGACTATACGGGGAGACCCAGTACTTC. This gives the protein CASSSRLYGETQYF.

CDR3 sequence reads: CSAHIGGRTNEQYF. The CDR3 DNA sequence: TGCAGTGCTCACATCGGTGGGAGGACTAACGAGCAGTACTTC. V gene TRBV20-1 combines with J gene TRBJ2-7; possible D gene TRBD2, 6 bases. The CDR3 is 14 amino acids. V lost 5 bases and J 5 bases, leaving 19 bases between the germline ends. Germline values: CDR1 DFQATT, CDR2 SNEGSKA (reference sequence).

The chain employs TRBV7-9 and TRBJ2-1, with no clear D. This CDR3 region has 16 residues. With 1 base removed from V and 0 bases from J, the gap between germline ends came to 10 bases. Germline V gene data show CDR1 as SEHNR and CDR2 as FQNEAQ (reference sequence). The CDR3 DNA sequence: TGTGCCAGCAGCTTAGGATCAGATAGCTCCTACAATGAGCAGTTCTTC. Its translation: CASSLGSDSSYNEQFF.

The rearrangement joins TRBV18 to TRBJ1-1; TRBD1 might be the D (6 bases). The CDR3 length is 14 residues. Germline V lookup: CDR1 KGHSH, CDR2 LQKENI. The ends were cut back, 3 bases at V and 3 bases at J, with 11 bases in the middle. The CDR3 DNA reads TGTGCCAGCTCACCTGTCGGGGGCTACACTGAAGCTTTCTTT. As protein: CASSPVGGYTEAFF.

The chain is built from TRBV6-1 and TRBJ2-1; D call uncertain. This CDR3 contains 15 residues. From germline, CDR1 is MNHNS and CDR2 SASEGT. The V end was cut by 3 bases, the J end by 2 bases, with 11 bases between. The CDR3 reads CASSDRAFTYNEQFF. CDR3 sequence (DNA): TGTGCCAGCAGTGACCGCGCGTTTACCTACAATGAGCAGTTCTTC.

This clonotype was detected only a few times. The chain carries TRBV29-1 and TRBJ2-5, with unresolved D. TRBJ2-7 explains the end of the DNA better; the J call may be wrong. Germline values: CDR1 SQVTM, CDR2 ANQGSEA. The CDR3 spans 10 residues. For the CDR3, the DNA is TGCAGCGTTTTCGACGGCGAGCAGTACTTC. Protein product: CSVFDGEQYF.

The chain employs TRBV2 and TRBJ2-1; no clear D gene. The V and J ends lost 8 bases and 4 bases respectively, with 12 bases between them. Germline V CDR1 and CDR2: SNHLY, FYNNEI. This CDR3 spans 13 amino acids. CDR3 residues: CASGIQIYNEQFF. CDR3 nucleotides: TGTGCCAGCGGGATTCAAATTTACAATGAGCAGTTCTTC.

This clonotype appeared a few times. The chain uses TRBV9 and TRBJ2-5, with a tentative D call TRBD2 (6 bases). The end of the DNA fits TRBJ2-7 better, so the J call may be wrong. Germline-derived CDR1 and CDR2 are SGDLS and YYNGEE. The CDR3 sequence is 14 residues long. The CDR3 coding sequence is TGTGCCAGCAGCGTAGAGGGGACTCCTTCCGAGCAGTACTTC. This codes for CASSVEGTPSEQYF.

This chain uses TRBV4-3 with TRBJ1-4; D gene ambiguous. This CDR3 region has 14 residues. Trimming cost V 3 bases and J 6 bases, with 11 bases left between them. CDR1 and CDR2 (germline): LGHNA, YSLEER. The CDR3: CASSQEPRYEKLFF. The DNA for the CDR3 is TGCGCCAGCAGCCAGGAGCCCAGATATGAAAAACTGTTTTTT.

The chain combines TRBV12-3 or TRBV12-4 with TRBJ2-5; 7 nucleotides match TRBD2. The V segment lost 10 bases and the J segment 4 bases; nucleotides outside the gene matches: 3. This CDR3 spans 11 amino acids. This chain's CDR3 is CATGGRETQYF. The CDR3 DNA sequence: TGTGCCACCGGGGGGAGAGAGACCCAGTACTTC.

The table lists this clonotype with a few counts. The chain links TRBV5-1 to TRBJ2-7, with D possibly TRBD1 on 6 matching bases. CDR1 SGHRS and CDR2 YFSETQ come from the germline V gene. V was clipped by 3 bases and J by 0 bases, with 10 bases between them. There are 14 residues in the CDR3. The CDR3 DNA reads as TGCGCCAGCAGCTCCCAGGACAGCTCCTACGAGCAGTACTTC. This gives the protein CASSSQDSSYEQYF. The whole variable domain, filled in from reference TRBV5-1 and TRBJ2-7, reads KAGVTQTPRYLIKTRGQQVTLSCSPISGHRSVSWYQQTPGQGLQFLFEYFSETQRNKGNFPGRFSGRQFSNSRSEMNVSTLELGDSALYLCASSSQDSSYEQYFGPGTRLTVT.

This clonotype was seen a single time. The rearrangement joins TRBV2 to TRBJ1-5, with 7 bases lining up with TRBD1. V lost 7 bases, J lost 3 bases, and 9 bases stayed unmatched. This CDR3 is built from 15 residues. Germline V gene lookup returns CDR1 SNHLY and CDR2 FYNNEI. The DNA for the CDR3 is TGTGCCAGCAATATCTTGGACAGGTCCAATCAGCCCCAGCATTTT. As protein: CASNILDRSNQPQHF. Together with reference TRBV2 and TRBJ1-5, the CDR3 gives the full variable domain: EPEVTQTPSHQVTQMGQEVILRCVPISNHLYFYWYRQILGQKVEFLVSFYNNEISEKSEIFDDQFSVERPDGSNFTLKIRSTKLEDSAMYFCASNILDRSNQPQHFGDGTRLSIL.

The chain is built from TRBV20-1 and TRBJ2-1, with D maybe TRBD1 (5 bases). The CDR3 spans 15 residues. V was clipped by 1 base and J by 8 bases, with 18 bases between them. Germline V CDR1 and CDR2: DFQATT, SNEGSKA (reference sequence). CDR3 DNA: TGCAGTGCTAGAGTACCTATTGGGCAGGGCGATGAGCAGTTCTTC. Protein sequence: CSARVPIGQGDEQFF.

This clonotype was observed a handful of times. The chain links TRBV7-2 to TRBJ2-1; TRBD2 agrees at 10 bases. CDR3 length: 15 residues. Germline V lookup: CDR1 SGHTA, CDR2 FQGNSA. Trimming cost V 5 bases and J 4 bases; bases outside gene matches: 5. The CDR3 bases are TGTGCCAGCAGCGATGAACTAGCGGGATACAATGAGCAGTTCTTC. It translates to CASSDELAGYNEQFF.

The rearrangement links TRBV6-5 to TRBJ2-7; D might be TRBD2 (6 bases). The CDR3 totals 14 residues. CDR1 and CDR2 (germline): MNHEY, SVGAGI. The V end lost 6 bases, the J end lost 6 bases, and 18 bases lay between the germline ends. In nucleotides, the CDR3 is TGTGCCAGCAGGAGGGAGGCCCCATCGTTCGAGCAGTACTTC. It codes for CASRREAPSFEQYF.

The V gene is TRBV7-3, the J gene TRBJ2-3; 11 bases fit TRBD2. Unmatched junction bases numbered 5, after V lost 2 bases and J lost 4 bases. This CDR3 region has 16 residues. Germline V gene data show CDR1 as SGHTA and CDR2 as FQGTGA. The CDR3 bases are TGTGCCAGCAGCTTAGACATAGCGGGGGGGCCAGATACGCAGTATTTT. Protein sequence: CASSLDIAGGPDTQYF.

This clonotype turned up a few times. This chain links TRBV5-1 with TRBJ2-7; 11 nucleotides agree with TRBD1. V gave up 3 bases and J gave up 3 bases; unmatched junction bases: 5. The CDR3 extends over 15 amino acids. Germline values: CDR1 SGHRS, CDR2 YFSETQ. CDR3 sequence (DNA): TGCGCCAGCAGCTCCCCGGGACAGGGGGTCTACGAGCAGTACTTC. Its protein is CASSSPGQGVYEQYF.

The chain is built from TRBV28 and TRBJ1-4; no definite D call. Germline V gene data show CDR1 as MDHEN and CDR2 as SYDVKM. Trimming took 7 bases from V and 14 from J, leaving 23 bases between them. CDR3 length equals 14 residues. CDR3 protein: CASTLDRLIGRLFF. DNA of the CDR3: TGTGCCAGCACCCTGGACCGCCTTATTGGAAGGCTGTTTTTT.

The V gene is TRBV5-1, the J gene TRBJ2-7, with a weak D call TRBD1 (6 bases). V was clipped by 4 bases and J by 0 bases, with 11 bases between them. There are 14 residues in the CDR3. Germline lookup yields CDR1 SGHRS and CDR2 YFSETQ. The CDR3 bases are TGCGCCAGCAGCCCGACAGGCCTCTCCTACGAGCAGTACTTC. It specifies CASSPTGLSYEQYF. Based on the CDR3 plus reference TRBV5-1 and TRBJ2-7, the full variable domain is KAGVTQTPRYLIKTRGQQVTLSCSPISGHRSVSWYQQTPGQGLQFLFEYFSETQRNKGNFPGRFSGRQFSNSRSEMNVSTLELGDSALYLCASSPTGLSYEQYFGPGTRLTVT.

The sample holds a few counts of this clonotype. The chain recombines TRBV21-1 with TRBJ1-4. TRBV21-1 is listed as a pseudogene. The CDR3 totals 12 residues. CDR3 sequence: CASSRLGEKLFF. CDR3 DNA sequence: TGTGCCAGCAGCAGACTAGGTGAAAAACTGTTTTTT.

This chain joins TRBV5-6 and TRBJ1-5, with D hard to call. V gave up 0 bases and J gave up 4 bases, with 8 bases separating them. Germline V gives CDR1 SGHDT, CDR2 YYEEEE. The CDR3 is made up of 14 amino acids. CDR3 nucleotide sequence: TGTGCCAGCAGCTTGGGGGCGTTGAATCAGCCCCAGCATTTT. It is translated as CASSLGALNQPQHF.

This clonotype was recorded once. The gene calls are TRBV6-2 or TRBV6-3 and TRBJ2-1; TRBD2 aligns across 10 bases. J lost 5 bases, V lost 7 bases, and 2 bases had no gene match. Germline-derived CDR1 and CDR2 are MNHEY and SVGEGT. The CDR3 length is 13 residues. The CDR3 region is CASKGLANNEQFF. In nucleotides, the CDR3 is TGTGCCAGCAAGGGACTAGCGAACAATGAGCAGTTCTTC.

The rearrangement joins TRBV2 to TRBJ2-2, with 8 bases identical to TRBD2. With 6 bases clipped from V and 0 bases from J, the junction kept 3 bases outside the gene matches. The CDR3 is 15 residues long. CDR1 and CDR2 (germline): SNHLY, FYNNEI. CDR3: CASRGGGTNTGELFF. CDR3 DNA sequence: TGTGCCAGCAGGGGCGGGGGGACGAACACCGGGGAGCTGTTTTTT.

This clonotype was detected a few times. The CDR3: CASSLYDAVAEQFF. The CDR3 bases are TGCGCCAGCAGCTTGTATGACGCCGTGGCTGAGCAGTTCTTC. The chain couples TRBV5-1 to TRBJ2-1; no clear D. The CDR3 is 14 residues long. Germline loops: CDR1 SGHRS, CDR2 YFSETQ. V gave up 1 base and J gave up 9 bases, with 14 bases separating them.

A few counts support this clonotype. The chain employs TRBV6-5 and TRBJ1-1; 9 bases are shared with TRBD1. CDR3 length: 16 amino acids. J lost 4 bases, V lost 2 bases, and 8 bases had no gene match. From germline, CDR1 is MNHEY and CDR2 SVGAGI. The CDR3 loop reads CASSYPGQGRGTEAFF. The CDR3 DNA reads as TGTGCCAGCAGTTACCCGGGACAGGGCAGGGGCACTGAAGCTTTCTTT.

This clonotype was observed a single time. This chain connects TRBV6-6 to TRBJ1-5; D perhaps matches TRBD1 (6 bases). V was pared by 7 bases and J by 6 bases, with 16 bases between. CDR3 length: 14 amino acids. From germline, CDR1 is MNHNY and CDR2 SVGAGI (reference sequence). The CDR3, as DNA: TGTGCCAGCATAGCAACAGGGTTAAGTCAGCCCCAGCATTTT. Translating it yields CASIATGLSQPQHF.

This clonotype was seen only a few times. The chain has TRBV20-1 and TRBJ2-1, with 8 bases that match TRBD2. The CDR3 is made up of 14 amino acids. Germline values: CDR1 DFQATT, CDR2 SNEGSKA (reference sequence). The junction had 13 bases not matched to a gene; V was cut back by 6 bases and J by 9 bases. CDR3 coding DNA: TGCAGTGCGGTACCGGGACTAGTTGTTTCTGAGCAGTTCTTC. This translates into CSAVPGLVVSEQFF.

This clonotype appeared a few times. The chain combines TRBV14 with TRBJ2-1; TRBD1 matches at 9 bases. Germline V CDR1 and CDR2: SGHDN, FVKESK. V was pared by 8 bases and J by 5 bases, with 10 bases of the junction left unmatched. There are 15 residues in the CDR3. In DNA, the CDR3 is TGTGCCAGCCAATCCGGGACAGGGACTCACAATGAGCAGTTCTTC. Translating it yields CASQSGTGTHNEQFF. Filled out from reference TRBV14 and TRBJ2-1, the complete variable domain reads EAGVTQFPSHSVIEKGQTVTLRCDPISGHDNLYWYRRVMGKEIKFLLHFVKESKQDESGMPNNRFLAERTGGTYSTLKVQPAELEDSGVYFCASQSGTGTHNEQFFGPGTRLTVL.